These T cell receptor beta chains were read from a single sample in a study of cytomegalovirus exposure and HLA in healthy donors. Only in-frame clones appear in the TCRdb table, and some are missing; sequencing was by immunoSEQ multiplex PCR. The sample carries tens of thousands of clones, around 82% recorded once. The specimen was PBMCs. The origin of the receptors is a woman aged 18-35 years in good health and CMV-seropositive. Each CDR3 is given with its conserved first and last residue. The order of the fields is clone size, D gene, V gene, J gene, CDR3 DNA, CDR3 protein. A D gene is named only where the DNA matches it firmly. Clone sizes are given selectively: once, few, many, or a class where the clone is expanded.

.	.	TRBV9	TRBJ1-1	TGTGCCAGCAGCACGACTCCGAACACTGAAGCTTTCTTT	CASSTTPNTEAFF
.	TRBD1	TRBV29-1	TRBJ2-7	TGCAGCGCCTGGGACAGGTCCTACGAGCAGTACTTC	CSAWDRSYEQYF
.	.	TRBV2	TRBJ2-5	TGTGCCAGCACGGAGGGGTTACAAGAGACCCAGTACTTC	CASTEGLQETQYF
.	.	TRBV14	TRBJ1-2	TGTGCCAGCAGCCCCCGGGGGGGGCGGTTGTACTATGGCTACACCTTC	CASSPRGGRLYYGYTF
.	TRBD1	TRBV30	TRBJ1-1	TGTGCCTCCCCGGGACAGCTGAACACTGAAGCTTTCTTT	CASPGQLNTEAFF
once	.	TRBV7-2	TRBJ2-3	TGTGCCAGCAGCTTATCAGAGGGTTTGAGCACAGATACGCAGTATTTT	CASSLSEGLSTDTQYF
few	TRBD1	TRBV2	TRBJ1-2	TGTGCCAGCATCCGGACAGGGGCGGAAAGTGTTGGCTACACCTTC	CASIRTGAESVGYTF
.	TRBD1	TRBV19	TRBJ1-2	TGTGCCAGTAGTGTCGGACAGGGTGGGGGCTACACCTTC	CASSVGQGGGYTF
.	.	TRBV29-1	TRBJ1-2	TGCAGCATACAGGGCCCTAACTATGGCTACACCTTC	CSIQGPNYGYTF
.	.	TRBV5-5	TRBJ1-2	TGTGCCAGCAGCGAAGGAGGGGGCTACACCTTC	CASSEGGGYTF
.	.	TRBV10-3	TRBJ1-4	TGTGCCATCAGTGAGTCAACAGGGGAAAAACTGTTTTTT	CAISESTGEKLFF
few	TRBD2	TRBV11-3	TRBJ2-1	TGTGCCAGCAGCTTAGTACTAGCGGGGCGCAGGGAGCAGTTCTTC	CASSLVLAGRREQFF
few	TRBD1	TRBV6-6	TRBJ1-1	TGTGCCAGCAGTCAGACAGGGGGCGGTCTCACTGAAGCTTTCTTT	CASSQTGGGLTEAFF
.	.	TRBV27	TRBJ2-1	TGTGCCAGCACCACTAGACATAGCTCCTACAATGAGCAGTTCTTC	CASTTRHSSYNEQFF
.	.	TRBV20-1	TRBJ2-7	TGCAGTGCTACAAGAGACTACGAGCAGTACTTC	CSATRDYEQYF
few	.	TRBV21-1	TRBJ2-7	TGTGCCACCGGAGTACGGGAGCAGTACTTC	CATGVREQYF
.	.	TRBV7-6	TRBJ2-5	TGTGCCAGCAGCACCCGCGGGGGCGGTGGACCCTTGGGCTGGACCCAGTACTTC	CASSTRGGGGPLGWTQYF
.	.	TRBV29-1	TRBJ2-3	TGCAGCGTTGAAGATCCCCTAGGCCCAAGCACAGATACGCAGTATTTT	CSVEDPLGPSTDTQYF
.	.	TRBV29-1	TRBJ1-2	TGCAGCGTACAGAGCTATGGCTACACCTTC	CSVQSYGYTF
few	TRBD2	TRBV7-9	TRBJ2-3	TGTGCCAGCAGTCCCGCTAGCGGGGGAAAGGATACGCAGTATTTT	CASSPASGGKDTQYF
few	.	TRBV1	TRBJ2-2	TGCACCAGCAGCCAAGCCGGGACTAGCGGGGGGGCCACGGGGACCGGGGAGCTGTTTTTT	CTSSQAGTSGGATGTGELFF
.	.	TRBV7-2	TRBJ1-1	TGTGCCAGCAGCTTATACGGGGTTGAAGCTTTCTTT	CASSLYGVEAFF
once	TRBD1	TRBV29-1	TRBJ1-3	TGCAGCGTTGAAACAGGGGGATCGGGAAACACCATATATTTT	CSVETGGSGNTIYF
.	.	TRBV19	TRBJ2-3	TGTGCCAGTAGTTATGGGAGAACAGATACGCAGTATTTT	CASSYGRTDTQYF
.	TRBD2	TRBV7-2	TRBJ2-5	TGTGCCAGCAGCAACGGACTAGCGGGGGGGTACCTGTACCAAGAGACCCAGTACTTC	CASSNGLAGGYLYQETQYF
once	TRBD1	TRBV7-9	TRBJ1-2	TGTGCCAGCACCCCGGGACAGGGGATCTATGGCTACACCTTC	CASTPGQGIYGYTF
.	TRBD1	TRBV30	TRBJ2-7	TGTGCCTGGAAAACACTGTCCCGCATAGGGACAGGTCCCTACGAGCAGTACTTC	CAWKTLSRIGTGPYEQYF
.	.	TRBV6-4	TRBJ1-2	TGTGCCAGCAGTTTCGACAGCTATGGCTACACCTTC	CASSFDSYGYTF
few	.	TRBV15	TRBJ1-2	TGTGCCACCAGCAGAGATATGGGCAGAGCTAACTATGGCTACACCTTC	CATSRDMGRANYGYTF
.	.	TRBV23-1	TRBJ2-7	TGCGCCAGCAGCCAGCGGTGCGAGCAGTACTTC	CASSQRCEQYF
.	TRBD1	TRBV7-8	TRBJ1-4	TGTGCCAGCAGCCCACAGGGGGGAGGAGAAAAACTGTTTTTT	CASSPQGGGEKLFF
few	TRBD1	TRBV6-5	TRBJ2-7	TGTGCCAGCAGCAGGGACAGGTACGAGCAGTACTTC	CASSRDRYEQYF
.	.	TRBV5-5	TRBJ2-6	TGTGCCAGCAGCTTGGCGGTCACGGGTGGGGCCAACGTCCTGACTTTC	CASSLAVTGGANVLTF
.	TRBD1	TRBV5-8	TRBJ2-5	TGTGCCAGCAGACACAGGGGAAGGGCGACCCAGTACTTC	CASRHRGRATQYF
once	TRBD2	TRBV9	TRBJ2-4	TGTGCCAGCAGCGTGGGCCCCCGCGGGAGGGCCAAAAACATTCAGTACTTC	CASSVGPRGRAKNIQYF
.	TRBD2	TRBV5-4	TRBJ2-3	TGTGCCAGCAGCGAACCGGGACTAGCGGATGAGTATTTT	CASSEPGLADEYF
.	TRBD1	TRBV11-3	TRBJ2-3	TGTGCCAGCAGCTTCCTAACAGGGCAGGGGGGCACAGATACGCAGTATTTT	CASSFLTGQGGTDTQYF
.	.	TRBV7-9	TRBJ1-6	TGTGCCAGCAGCCGAGGCGGGGGGGTCCCCCCCAGAAATTCACCCCTCCACTTT	CASSRGGGVPPRNSPLHF
once	TRBD2	TRBV2	TRBJ2-1	TGTGCCAGCAGTCTTGTTATGGGACTAGCGTATAATGAGCAGTTCTTC	CASSLVMGLAYNEQFF
.	TRBD2	TRBV9	TRBJ2-2	TGTGCCAGCAGTCTCGGGGGGGGCAACACCGGGGAGCTGTTTTTT	CASSLGGGNTGELFF
few	.	TRBV6-1	TRBJ2-4	TGTGCCAGCAGTGAAGCGCTGGGTCAGGGCGGAAACATTCAGTACTTC	CASSEALGQGGNIQYF
.	.	TRBV30	TRBJ2-1	TGTGCCTGGAGTAGACCGACTCGCAATGAGCAGTTCTTC	CAWSRPTRNEQFF
.	.	TRBV7-9	TRBJ2-3	TGTGCCAGCAGCTTATCGTGGCAACGAGGAGATACGCAGTATTTT	CASSLSWQRGDTQYF
.	.	TRBV6-4	TRBJ1-2	TGTGCCAGCAGTGACGTGGGGGGGGGCCCTGGCTACACCTTC	CASSDVGGGPGYTF
.	TRBD1	TRBV19	TRBJ1-5	TGTGCCAGTAGGAGGACAGGGGATGGCAATCAGCCCCAGCATTTT	CASRRTGDGNQPQHF
.	.	TRBV6-4	TRBJ2-3	TGTGCCAGCAGTGGGGGGCCCGCAGATACGCAGTATTTT	CASSGGPADTQYF
.	TRBD2	TRBV7-3	TRBJ2-1	TGTGCCAGCAGCTCAGCGGGAGTGAGCAATGAGCAGTTCTTC	CASSSAGVSNEQFF
medium-sized	TRBD1	TRBV7-9	TRBJ2-1	TGTGCCAGCAGCCCAGCTCGGACAGGGTACAATGAGCAGTTCTTC	CASSPARTGYNEQFF
.	TRBD2	TRBV15	TRBJ2-3	TGTGCCACCAGAGAAGTGGGACTAGCCATAACAGATACGCAGTATTTT	CATREVGLAITDTQYF